The 5 T cell receptor beta chains below come from one sample, sequenced in a study of T cell repertoires in cytomegalovirus infection. For these receptors, no antigen is known. One entry per CDR3 protein results from TCRdb running MiXCR on the reads. The top ten clones hold about 19% of a sample with 300,000 to 400,000 distinct CDR3 sequences, just under 30% of them seen once. The sequenced sample was cultured PBMCs, obtained from culture after CMV antigen stimulation. The receptors come from a human donor in good health (CMV status not recorded). Some clones in this sample may be carry-over from other donors' samples.

CDR3 in amino acids: CASKDRGRVTDTQYF. The CDR3 DNA reads as TGTGCCAGCAAGGACAGGGGGCGCGTAACAGATACGCAGTATTTT. The chain links TRBV2 to TRBJ2-3, with TRBD1 matching over 11 bases. Germline V gene lookup returns CDR1 SNHLY and CDR2 FYNNEI. The CDR3 contains 15 residues. V lost 7 bases and J lost 3; bases outside the gene matches: 6.

This clonotype was seen a handful of times. This sequence joins TRBV12-3 or TRBV12-4 and TRBJ2-7, with TRBD2 matching 9 bases. The CDR3 extends over 15 amino acids. Trimming at V came to 2 bases and at J to 7 bases, leaving 9 bases not matched to a gene. The DNA for the CDR3 is TGTGCCAGCAGTTTAACGGCGGGGGGGCGTTGGGAGCAGTACTTC. Its protein product is CASSLTAGGRWEQYF.

The chain joins TRBV28 to TRBJ2-1; 8 nucleotides align to TRBD1. Trimming cost V 2 bases and J 4 bases; bases outside gene matches: 7. The CDR3 sequence is 16 residues long. Per germline, CDR1 MDHEN and CDR2 SYDVKM. CDR3 sequence: CASSLPTGDEYNEQFF. The CDR3 bases are TGTGCCAGCAGTTTACCGACAGGGGACGAGTACAATGAGCAGTTCTTC.

The chain has TRBV6-1 and TRBJ1-2, with 9 bases aligning to TRBD1. Trimming cost V 3 bases and J 2 bases; bases outside gene matches: 4. The length of the CDR3 is 15 residues. Germline V gene lookup returns CDR1 MNHNS and CDR2 SASEGT. As DNA, the CDR3 is TGTGCCAGCAGTGAGATGGACAGGGGAAACTATGGCTACACCTTC. It specifies CASSEMDRGNYGYTF.

The chain carries TRBV27 and TRBJ1-2, with TRBD1 matching over 8 bases. This CDR3 comprises 15 residues. V lost 4 bases to trimming and J lost 5 bases; unmatched junction nucleotides: 9. Germline assignment: CDR1 MNHEY and CDR2 SMNVEV (reference sequence). This CDR3 reads CASSSTQGDRYGYTF. The CDR3 coding sequence is TGTGCCAGCAGTTCAACACAGGGGGATCGGTATGGCTACACCTTC.